This T cell receptor (beta chain) was retrieved from a study of T cells in Graves' hyperthyroidism and ophthalmopathy (dated by TCRdb to about 2019). A note on the overall study: Peripheral blood was collected at initial diagnosis, before any treatment. TCR V-J signatures able to tell the groups apart were searched for in a discovery cohort of 100 patients, of whom around 42 had Graves' ophthalmopathy and roughly 57 had stable Graves' hyperthyroidism. Prospective prediction of ophthalmopathy was tested in an independent validation cohort of 18 to 20 hyperthyroidism patients and 15 to 17 patients who later progressed to ophthalmopathy. The 100 discovery patients were divided at random into training and test sets in a 7:3 ratio. In more than 5 Graves' hyperthyroidism patients, the study also compared T-cell repertoires from thyroid tissue with T-cell repertoires from blood. Following sampling, methimazole starting at 30 mg daily was given to hyperthyroidism patients, and high-dose intravenous methylprednisolone was given to ophthalmopathy patients. According to the paper, TCR Vbeta CDR3 sequencing was carried out on over 130 peripheral blood samples, which came from under 50 ophthalmopathy, 75 to 80 hyperthyroidism and 17 progressor patients. The paper as a whole reports these results and caveats: In validation, the model predicted progression to ophthalmopathy a median of around 6.5 months before onset, with approximately 68% sensitivity and 72.22% specificity. No statistical method was used to fix the sample size in advance, and group allocation was not hidden from the investigators. Most expanded thyroid clonotypes (frequency above 0.001) were also detected in blood, a finding suggesting that blood repertoires may reflect thyroid immune responses. A model built on a 13 V-J signature distinguished ophthalmopathy from stable hyperthyroidism, reaching roughly 88% sensitivity and around 81% specificity in cross-validation and 80%/75% in testing.

Details on this clonotype: Its binding antigen is unknown. The input lacks base qualities; no much larger clone sits a single base away.

TCR beta CDR3 regions were amplified from RNA transcripts. A first-round RT-PCR of the TCR CDR3 used the HTBI primer set with the Qiagen OneStep RT-PCR kit. Libraries were constructed in a second round of multiplex PCR, after which size selection and purification were performed. Sequencing of the libraries was done on an Illumina HiSeq2000 using paired-end 100 bp reads. As for the original processing: SOAPnuke was used to process the raw data, removing reads that contained adapters or uncalled bases, had a mean Phred below 15, or lacked an exact match to the constant primer or identifier. High-quality paired reads were merged using COPE v1.2.5, and each unique nucleotide sequence was defined as a clonotype. MiTCR v1.1 was used to align clonotypes to the IMGT TRBV, TRBD and TRBJ reference segments. The analysis was restricted to V-J combinations with a frequency above 0.0001, which together covered roughly 99% of the repertoires. A TCS score was defined as the ratio between F50 (clonal expansion) and ExV (chaos), using BLOSUM62-based TCRdist between CDR3 peptides within each V-J. Welch's t-statistics and random forest reduced 450 to 600 V-J features to 10 to 15, which were used in a naive Bayes classifier (R e1071). TCRdb reworked the public reads: Q25 trimming with fastp, MiXCR clone assembly, productive beta chains retained. Every entry covers one CDR3 protein and lists the most common genes and DNA from its rows. What appears here as the V and J calls and clone size reflects TCRdb's work, not the paper's. The table for this sample lists over 250,000 distinct CDR3 sequences; approximately 21% of them were counted only once. The top ten constitute around 64% of the sample.

In the ophthalmopathy patients, disease was moderately to severely active, with a Clinical Activity Score of 3 or more, a NOSPECS grade of 4 or more, and a duration of less than 3 months. Exclusion was applied to patients with uncontrolled infections, other autoimmune diseases, pregnancy or lactation. Clinical symptoms, serum thyroxine and TRAb, thyroid ultrasound, and orbital computed tomography formed the basis for the diagnoses. Ficoll-Paque density gradient centrifugation was used to isolate PBMCs from approximately 10 ml of fresh peripheral blood. Total RNA was extracted using Trizol reagent, and RNA quality was assessed on an Agilent 2100 Bioanalyzer. The sequencing sample was made of blood. The sequence derives from a man under 40 with Graves' ophthalmopathy.

CDR3 reads: CASSYSREQETQYF. The bases read TGCGCCAGCAGCTATTCCAGGGAGCAAGAGACCCAGTACTTC. This chain is built from TRBV5-1 and TRBJ2-5; the D call could be TRBD1 or TRBD2, with each sharing 5 bases. The junction carries 11 bases between V and J, which are trimmed by 3 bases and 2 bases respectively. CDR3 length: 14 amino acids, cysteine to phenylalanine. Only the CDR3 part of the read is kept: 42 bases, read in frame from the first base. The germline V gene encodes CDR1 SGHRS and CDR2 YFSETQ.